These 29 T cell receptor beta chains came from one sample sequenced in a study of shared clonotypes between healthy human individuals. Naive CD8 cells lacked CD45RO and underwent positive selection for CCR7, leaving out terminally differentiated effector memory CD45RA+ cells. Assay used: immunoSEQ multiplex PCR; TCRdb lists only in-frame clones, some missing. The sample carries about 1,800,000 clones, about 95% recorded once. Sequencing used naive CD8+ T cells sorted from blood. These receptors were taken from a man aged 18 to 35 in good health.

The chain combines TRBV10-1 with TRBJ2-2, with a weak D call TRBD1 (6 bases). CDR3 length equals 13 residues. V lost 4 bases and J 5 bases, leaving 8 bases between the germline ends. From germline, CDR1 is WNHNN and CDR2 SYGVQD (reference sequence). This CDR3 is CASSADRTGELFF. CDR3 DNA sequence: TGCGCCAGCAGTGCAGACAGGACCGGGGAGCTGTTTTTT.

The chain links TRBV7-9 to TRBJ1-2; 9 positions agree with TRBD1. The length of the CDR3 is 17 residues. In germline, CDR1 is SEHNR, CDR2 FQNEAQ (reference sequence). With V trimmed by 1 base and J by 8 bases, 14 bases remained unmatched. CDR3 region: CASSLVDSDRGSLGYTF. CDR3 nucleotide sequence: TGTGCCAGCAGCTTAGTTGACTCTGACAGGGGGTCACTCGGCTACACCTTC.

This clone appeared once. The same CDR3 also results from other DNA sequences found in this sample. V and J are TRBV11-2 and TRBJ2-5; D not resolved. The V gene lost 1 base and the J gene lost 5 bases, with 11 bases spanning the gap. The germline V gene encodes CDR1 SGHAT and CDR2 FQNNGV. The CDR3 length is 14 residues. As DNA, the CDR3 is TGTGCCAGCAGCTTAGTTGGGGTGGGGGAGACCCAGTACTTC. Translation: CASSLVGVGETQYF. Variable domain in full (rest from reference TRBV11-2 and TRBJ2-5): EAGVAQSPRYKIIEKRQSVAFWCNPISGHATLYWYQQILGQGPKLLIQFQNNGVVDDSQLPKDRFSAERLKGVDSTLKIQPAKLEDSAVYLCASSLVGVGETQYFGPGTRLLVL.

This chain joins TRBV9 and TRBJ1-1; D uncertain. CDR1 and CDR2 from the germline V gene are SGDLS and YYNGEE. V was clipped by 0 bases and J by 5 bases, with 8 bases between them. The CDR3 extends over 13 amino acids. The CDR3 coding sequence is TGTGCCAGCAGCGTAGGGGTAATGACTGAAGCTTTCTTT. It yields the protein CASSVGVMTEAFF. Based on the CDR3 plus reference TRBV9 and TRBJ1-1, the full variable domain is DSGVTQTPKHLITATGQRVTLRCSPRSGDLSVYWYQQSLDQGLQFLIQYYNGEERAKGNILERFSAQQFPDLHSELNLSSLELGDSALYFCASSVGVMTEAFFGQGTRLTVV.

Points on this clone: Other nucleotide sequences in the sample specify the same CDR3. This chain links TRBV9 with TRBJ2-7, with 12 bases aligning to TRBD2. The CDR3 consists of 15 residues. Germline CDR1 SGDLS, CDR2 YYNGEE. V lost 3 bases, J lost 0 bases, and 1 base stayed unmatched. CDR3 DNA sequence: TGTGCCAGCAGCGCACTAGCGGGGGGCTCCTACGAGCAGTACTTC. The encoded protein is CASSALAGGSYEQYF.

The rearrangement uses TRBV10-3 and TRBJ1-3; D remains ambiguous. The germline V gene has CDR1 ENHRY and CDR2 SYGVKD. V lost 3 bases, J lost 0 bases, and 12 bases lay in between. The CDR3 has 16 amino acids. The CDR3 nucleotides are TGTGCCATCAGTGAACTTCGGGGAAGCTCTGGAAACACCATATATTTT. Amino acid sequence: CAISELRGSSGNTIYF.

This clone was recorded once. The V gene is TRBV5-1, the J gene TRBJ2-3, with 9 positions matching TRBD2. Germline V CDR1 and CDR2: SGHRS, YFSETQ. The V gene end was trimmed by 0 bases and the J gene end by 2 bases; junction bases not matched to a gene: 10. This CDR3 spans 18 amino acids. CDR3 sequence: CASSLGRVAGVITDTQYF. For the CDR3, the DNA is TGCGCCAGCAGCTTGGGGAGGGTAGCGGGGGTGATCACAGATACGCAGTATTTT.

The CDR3 nucleotides are TGTGCCAGCAGCCAAGGAGTGAACACTGAAGCTTTCTTT. Translation gives CASSQGVNTEAFF. The chain joins TRBV7-8 to TRBJ1-1, with D uncertain. The CDR3 contains 13 residues. Trimming shortened V by 5 bases and J by 0 bases, and 7 bases separated the two germline ends. Germline values: CDR1 SGHVS, CDR2 FQNEAQ.

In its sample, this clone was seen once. This CDR3 reads CASRSWGSNNEQFF. As DNA, the CDR3 is TGTGCCAGCAGGTCGTGGGGTTCCAACAATGAGCAGTTCTTC. This sequence joins TRBV5-4 and TRBJ2-1, with D uncertain. V lost 5 bases, J lost 5 bases, and 14 bases lay in between. Germline CDR1 and CDR2: SGHNT and YYREEE (reference sequence). This CDR3 is built from 14 residues.

The CDR3 nucleotides are TGTGCCAGCTCACTATCCGACTGGCAGGAAATAACTAATGAAAAACTGTTTTTT. It specifies CASSLSDWQEITNEKLFF. V and J are TRBV18 and TRBJ1-4, with D hard to call. CDR1 is KGHSH, CDR2 LQKENI, per germline. This CDR3 has 18 residues. Trimming left V 4 bases short and J 1 base short, with 19 bases between.

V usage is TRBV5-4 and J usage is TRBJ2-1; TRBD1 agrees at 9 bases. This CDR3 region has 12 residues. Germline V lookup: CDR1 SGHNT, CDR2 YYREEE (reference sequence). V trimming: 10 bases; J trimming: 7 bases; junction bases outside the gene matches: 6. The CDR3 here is CAYGTGMNEQFF. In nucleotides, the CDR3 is TGTGCCTATGGGACAGGGATGAATGAGCAGTTCTTC.

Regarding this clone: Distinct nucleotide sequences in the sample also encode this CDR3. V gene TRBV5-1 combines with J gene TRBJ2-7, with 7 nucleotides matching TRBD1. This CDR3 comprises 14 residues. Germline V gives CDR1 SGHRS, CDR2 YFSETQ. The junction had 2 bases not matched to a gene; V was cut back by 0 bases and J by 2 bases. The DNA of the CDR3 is TGCGCCAGCAGCTTGGGGACAGGAGCCTACGAGCAGTACTTC. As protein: CASSLGTGAYEQYF.

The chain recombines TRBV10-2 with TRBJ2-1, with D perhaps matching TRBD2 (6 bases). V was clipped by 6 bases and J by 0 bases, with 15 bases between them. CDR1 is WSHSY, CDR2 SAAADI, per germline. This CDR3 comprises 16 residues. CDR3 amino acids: CASRAGTFDSYNEQFF. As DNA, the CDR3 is TGCGCCAGCAGGGCCGGGACTTTCGACTCCTACAATGAGCAGTTCTTC.

CDR3 DNA sequence: TGTGCCATCGGACAGGACAACACCGGGGAGCTGTTTTTT. This translates into CAIGQDNTGELFF. This chain connects TRBV6-1 to TRBJ2-2; 7 bases are shared with TRBD1. The CDR3 is made up of 13 amino acids. With V trimmed by 10 bases and J by 2 bases, 4 bases remained unmatched. Germline CDR1 reads MNHNS; CDR2 reads SASEGT.

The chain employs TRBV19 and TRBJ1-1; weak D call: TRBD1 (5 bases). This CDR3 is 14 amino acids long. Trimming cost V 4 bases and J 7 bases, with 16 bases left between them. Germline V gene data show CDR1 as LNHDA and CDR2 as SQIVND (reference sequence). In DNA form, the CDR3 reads TGTGCCAGTAGTAGTTTTGCAGGGTTGGATGAAGCTTTCTTT. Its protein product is CASSSFAGLDEAFF.

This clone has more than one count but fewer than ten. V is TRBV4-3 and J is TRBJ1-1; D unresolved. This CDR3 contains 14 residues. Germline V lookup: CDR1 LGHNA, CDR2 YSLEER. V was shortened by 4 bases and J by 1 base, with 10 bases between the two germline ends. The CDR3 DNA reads TGCGCCAGCAGCCCAGGTTTGCGGAACACTGAAGCTTTCTTT. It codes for CASSPGLRNTEAFF.

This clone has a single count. The CDR3 coding sequence is TGTGCCAGCAGCCCGAGGGTAGAAGACCCCCTAAAAGAGCAGTACTTC. Translating gives CASSPRVEDPLKEQYF. The chain employs TRBV13 and TRBJ2-7; perhaps TRBD2 as D (5 bases). The V gene lost 5 bases and the J gene lost 7 bases, with 24 bases spanning the gap. Germline V gene data show CDR1 as PRHDT and CDR2 as FYEKMQ (reference sequence). The CDR3 runs 16 residues.

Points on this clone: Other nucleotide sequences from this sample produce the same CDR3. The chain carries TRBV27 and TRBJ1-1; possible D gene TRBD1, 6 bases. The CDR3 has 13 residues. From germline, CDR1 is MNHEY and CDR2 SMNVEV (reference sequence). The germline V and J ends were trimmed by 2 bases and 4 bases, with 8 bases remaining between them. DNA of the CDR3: TGTGCCAGCAGTTTAGGGGGGCCCACTGAAGCTTTCTTT. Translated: CASSLGGPTEAFF.

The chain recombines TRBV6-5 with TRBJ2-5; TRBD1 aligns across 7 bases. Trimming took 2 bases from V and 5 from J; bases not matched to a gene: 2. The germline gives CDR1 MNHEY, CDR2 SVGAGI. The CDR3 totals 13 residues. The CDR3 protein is CASSYTGVETQYF. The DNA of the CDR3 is TGTGCCAGCAGTTACACAGGGGTGGAGACCCAGTACTTC.

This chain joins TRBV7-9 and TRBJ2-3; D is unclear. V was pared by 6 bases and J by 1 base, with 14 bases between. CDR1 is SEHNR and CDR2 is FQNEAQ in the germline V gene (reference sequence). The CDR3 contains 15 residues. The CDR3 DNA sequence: TGTGCCAGCAGTTTATTAGAGGTTGGCACAGATACGCAGTATTTT. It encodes CASSLLEVGTDTQYF.

CDR3 sequence (DNA): TGCAGCGTTGAAACACAGGGGGACGCTTTCTTT. This translates into CSVETQGDAFF. The chain is built from TRBV29-1 and TRBJ1-1; 8 bases are a match to TRBD1. The CDR3 extends over 11 amino acids. J lost 11 bases, V lost 2 bases, and 4 bases had no gene match. Per germline, CDR1 SQVTM and CDR2 ANQGSEA.

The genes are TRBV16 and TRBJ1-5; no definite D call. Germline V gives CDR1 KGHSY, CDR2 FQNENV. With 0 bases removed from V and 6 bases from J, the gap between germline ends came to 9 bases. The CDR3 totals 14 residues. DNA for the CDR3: TGTGCCAGCAGCCAATCCCCGGGAAGTCAGCCCCAGCATTTT. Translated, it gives CASSQSPGSQPQHF.

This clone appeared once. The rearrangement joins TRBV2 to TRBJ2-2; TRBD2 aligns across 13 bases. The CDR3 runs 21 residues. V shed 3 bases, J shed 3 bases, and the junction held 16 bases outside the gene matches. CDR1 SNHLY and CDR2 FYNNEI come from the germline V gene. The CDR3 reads CASSDREGTSGIMGYTGELFF. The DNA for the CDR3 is TGTGCCAGCAGTGACAGGGAAGGGACTAGCGGGATAATGGGGTACACCGGGGAGCTGTTTTTT. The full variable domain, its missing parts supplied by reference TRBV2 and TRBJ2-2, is EPEVTQTPSHQVTQMGQEVILRCVPISNHLYFYWYRQILGQKVEFLVSFYNNEISEKSEIFDDQFSVERPDGSNFTLKIRSTKLEDSAMYFCASSDREGTSGIMGYTGELFFGEGSRLTVL.

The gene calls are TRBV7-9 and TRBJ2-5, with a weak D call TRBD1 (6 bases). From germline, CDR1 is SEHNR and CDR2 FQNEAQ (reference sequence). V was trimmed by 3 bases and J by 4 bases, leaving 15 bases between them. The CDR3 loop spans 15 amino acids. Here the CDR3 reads CASSFIQGEAETQYF. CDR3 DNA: TGTGCCAGCAGCTTTATACAGGGCGAAGCAGAGACCCAGTACTTC.

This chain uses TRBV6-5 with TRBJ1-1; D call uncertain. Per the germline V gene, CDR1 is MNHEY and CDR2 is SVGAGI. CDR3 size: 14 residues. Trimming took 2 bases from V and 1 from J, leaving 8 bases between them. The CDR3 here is CASSYRGWNTEAFF. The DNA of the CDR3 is TGTGCCAGCAGTTACAGAGGGTGGAACACTGAAGCTTTCTTT.

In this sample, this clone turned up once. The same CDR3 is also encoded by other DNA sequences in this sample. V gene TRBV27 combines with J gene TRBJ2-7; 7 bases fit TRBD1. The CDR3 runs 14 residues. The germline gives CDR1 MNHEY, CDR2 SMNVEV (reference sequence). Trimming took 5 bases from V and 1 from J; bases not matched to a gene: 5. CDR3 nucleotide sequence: TGTGCCAGCAGTCCGGTGACAGGGTCCTACGAGCAGTACTTC. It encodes CASSPVTGSYEQYF.

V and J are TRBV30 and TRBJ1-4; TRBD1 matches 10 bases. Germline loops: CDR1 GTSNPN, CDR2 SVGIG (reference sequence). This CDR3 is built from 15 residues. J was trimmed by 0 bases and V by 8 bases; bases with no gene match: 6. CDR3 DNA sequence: TGTGCCGGGGACAGGGGCTATGCAACTAATGAAAAACTGTTTTTT. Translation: CAGDRGYATNEKLFF. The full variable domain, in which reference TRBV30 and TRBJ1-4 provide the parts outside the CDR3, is SQTIHQWPATLVQPVGSPLSLECTVEGTSNPNLYWYRQAAGRGLQLLFYSVGIGQISSEVPQNLSASRPQDRQFILSSKKLLLSDSGFYLCAGDRGYATNEKLFFGSGTQLSVL.

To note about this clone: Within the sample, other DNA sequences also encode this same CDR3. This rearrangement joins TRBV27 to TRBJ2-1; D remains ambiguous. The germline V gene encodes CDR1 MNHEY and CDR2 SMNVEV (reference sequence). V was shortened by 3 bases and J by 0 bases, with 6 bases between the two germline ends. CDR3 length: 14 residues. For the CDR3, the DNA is TGTGCCAGCAGTTTGGGAAGCTCCTACAATGAGCAGTTCTTC. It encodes CASSLGSSYNEQFF.

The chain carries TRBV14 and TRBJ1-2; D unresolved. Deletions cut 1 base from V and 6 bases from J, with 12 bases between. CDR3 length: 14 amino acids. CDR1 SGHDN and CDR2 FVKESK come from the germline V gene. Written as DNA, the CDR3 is TGTGCCAGCAGCCAAGTTGGACCTTTGGATGGCTACACCTTC. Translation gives CASSQVGPLDGYTF.